The 11 T cell receptor beta chains below all came from one sample that was sequenced in a study of blood T cell repertoires in COVID-19. Clones were sequenced by immunoSEQ multiplex PCR, and TCRdb holds only the in-frame ones, with some missing. The data show under 400,000 clones, with approximately 89% seen just once and approximately 1.6% held by the top ten. Sequences were obtained from peripheral blood. The receptors stem from a woman between 25 and 40 years old with COVID-19, enrolled during active disease.

The rearrangement links TRBV4-3 to TRBJ2-2; D not certain. The CDR3 extends over 18 amino acids. The V end lost 0 bases, the J end lost 0 bases, and 14 bases lay between the germline ends. Germline CDR1 is LGHNA and CDR2 is YSLEER. The CDR3 DNA reads as TGCGCCAGCAGCCAAGATCAGGCAGCCCTAACGAACACCGGGGAGCTGTTTTTT. It is translated as CASSQDQAALTNTGELFF.

Details on this clone: The same CDR3 arises from other DNA sequences in this sample as well. The chain couples TRBV9 to TRBJ1-4; 9 bases match TRBD1. The V gene end was trimmed by 2 bases and the J gene end by 7 bases; junction bases not matched to a gene: 3. Germline V gene lookup returns CDR1 SGDLS and CDR2 YYNGEE. This CDR3 has 14 amino acids. The CDR3 DNA reads as TGTGCCAGCAGCGTGGGGACAGGGAGTGAAAAACTGTTTTTT. Translating it yields CASSVGTGSEKLFF.

The chain is built from TRBV6-5 and TRBJ1-1, with TRBD1 matching over 7 bases. CDR3 size: 15 residues. The germline gives CDR1 MNHEY, CDR2 SVGAGI. Germline trimming cut 7 bases from V and 0 bases from J; bases unmatched to any gene: 8. CDR3 nucleotide sequence: TGTGCCAGCAATCGAATTACAGGGGTGAACACTGAAGCTTTCTTT. Its protein is CASNRITGVNTEAFF.

This chain links TRBV7-3 with TRBJ2-2, with TRBD1 matching over 7 bases. Germline assignment: CDR1 SGHTA and CDR2 FQGTGA. The CDR3 has 16 residues. The J segment lost 6 bases and the V segment lost 5 bases, leaving 12 bases of the junction unmatched. CDR3 nucleotides: TGTGCCAGCAGCAGGGACAGCCGCGTTGTATCCGGGGAGCTGTTTTTT. Encoded protein: CASSRDSRVVSGELFF. Looking up the rest from reference TRBV7-3 and TRBJ2-2 gives the full variable domain: GAGVSQTPSNKVTEKGKYVELRCDPISGHTALYWYRQSLGQGPEFLIYFQGTGAADDSGLPNDRFFAVRPEGSVSTLKIQRTERGDSAVYLCASSRDSRVVSGELFFGEGSRLTVL.

The V gene is TRBV7-6, the J gene TRBJ1-4, with 9 bases fitting TRBD1. The CDR3 spans 16 residues. The germline V gene encodes CDR1 SGHVS and CDR2 FNYEAQ. Germline trimming cut 5 bases from V and 3 bases from J; bases unmatched to any gene: 7. In DNA, the CDR3 is TGTGCCAGCAGCCGGGGGACAGGGAGTTCTAATGAAAAACTGTTTTTT. It encodes CASSRGTGSSNEKLFF.

Concerning this clone: At the DNA level, this CDR3 is encoded by other sequences in the same sample as well. The DNA of the CDR3 is TGCGCCAGCAGCTTGGAGTGGGGGGAACAAGAGACCCAGTACTTC. Translated, it gives CASSLEWGEQETQYF. The chain employs TRBV5-1 and TRBJ2-5; D perhaps matches TRBD2 (6 bases). Trimming cost V 0 bases and J 2 bases, with 11 bases left between them. The germline gives CDR1 SGHRS, CDR2 YFSETQ. The CDR3 totals 15 residues.

CDR3 coding DNA: TGTGCCAGCAGTTTCCCCACATCGAACACTGAAGCTTTCTTT. It translates to CASSFPTSNTEAFF. This chain uses TRBV28 with TRBJ1-1; D ambiguous. Germline lookup yields CDR1 MDHEN and CDR2 SYDVKM. V was shortened by 3 bases and J by 1 base, with 9 bases between the two germline ends. The CDR3 consists of 14 residues.

Here the CDR3 DNA reads TGTGCCAGCTCACCTACTGAGCTCACAGATACGCAGTATTTT. Translated, it gives CASSPTELTDTQYF. The V and J genes are TRBV18 and TRBJ2-3; D gene unclear. Trimming shortened V by 3 bases and J by 2 bases, and 9 bases separated the two germline ends. The CDR3 totals 14 residues. The germline CDR1 and CDR2 sequences are KGHSH and LQKENI.

The V and J genes are TRBV15 and TRBJ2-1, with unresolved D. V lost 0 bases to trimming and J lost 7 bases, with 16 bases between them. Germline V gives CDR1 LNHNV, CDR2 YYDKDF (reference sequence). The CDR3 is 16 amino acids. CDR3 DNA sequence: TGTGCCACCAGCAGAGATTATAGCCCCATCGAGAATGAGCAGTTCTTC. Encoded protein: CATSRDYSPIENEQFF.

In this sample, this clone turned up once. This chain links TRBV19 with TRBJ1-6, with D possibly matching TRBD1 (5 bases). The CDR3 covers 19 residues. V lost 1 base to trimming and J lost 0 bases, with 16 bases between them. The germline V gene encodes CDR1 LNHDA and CDR2 SQIVND (reference sequence). CDR3 amino acids: CASSIVGVQGSSYNSPLHF. The CDR3 bases are TGTGCCAGTAGTATAGTCGGCGTCCAGGGAAGCTCCTATAATTCACCCCTCCACTTT.

This clone was detected only once. This could be a read error, since a much larger clone is one nucleotide away. The chain carries TRBV3-1 (or the pseudogene TRBV3-2) and TRBJ1-6; 9 bases fit TRBD1. There are 15 residues in the CDR3. The V and J ends lost 1 base and 5 bases, in that order; junction bases with no gene match: 0. The germline CDR1 and CDR2 sequences are LGHDT and YNNKEL (reference sequence). The CDR3, as DNA: TGTGCCAGCAGCCAAGGGACAGGGGATAATTCACCCCTCCACTTT. It translates to CASSQGTGDNSPLHF.